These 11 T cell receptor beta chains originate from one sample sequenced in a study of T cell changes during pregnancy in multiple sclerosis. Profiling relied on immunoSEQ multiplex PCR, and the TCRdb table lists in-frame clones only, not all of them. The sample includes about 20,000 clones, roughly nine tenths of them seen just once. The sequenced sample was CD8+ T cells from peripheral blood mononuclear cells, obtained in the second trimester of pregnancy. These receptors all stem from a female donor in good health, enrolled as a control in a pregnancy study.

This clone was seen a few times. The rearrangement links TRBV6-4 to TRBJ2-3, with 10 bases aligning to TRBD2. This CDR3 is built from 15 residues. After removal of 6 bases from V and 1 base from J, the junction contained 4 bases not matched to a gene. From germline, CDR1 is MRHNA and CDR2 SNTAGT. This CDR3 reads CASSATSGGTDTQYF. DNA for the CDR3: TGTGCCAGCAGCGCAACTAGCGGGGGCACAGATACGCAGTATTTT.

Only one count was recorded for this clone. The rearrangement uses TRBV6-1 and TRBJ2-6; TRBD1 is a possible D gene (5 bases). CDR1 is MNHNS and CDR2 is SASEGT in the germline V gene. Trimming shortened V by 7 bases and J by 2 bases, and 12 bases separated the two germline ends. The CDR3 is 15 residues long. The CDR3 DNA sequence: TGTGCCAGCATCCACGACAGTACTGGGGCCAACGTCCTGACTTTC. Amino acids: CASIHDSTGANVLTF.

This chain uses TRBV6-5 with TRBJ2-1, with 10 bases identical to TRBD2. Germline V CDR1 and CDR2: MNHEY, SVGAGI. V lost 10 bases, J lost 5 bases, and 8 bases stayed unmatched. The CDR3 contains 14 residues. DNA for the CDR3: TGTGCCACCTCTAGGACTAGCGGAGACAATGAGCAGTTCTTC. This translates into CATSRTSGDNEQFF.

In DNA, the CDR3 is TGTGCCATCATGGCGACTAGCGGGGACACCGGGGAGCTGTTTTTT. This sequence encodes CAIMATSGDTGELFF. The chain recombines TRBV10-3 with TRBJ2-2; TRBD2 aligns across 11 bases. Germline V gene lookup returns CDR1 ENHRY and CDR2 SYGVKD. The J segment lost 3 bases and the V segment lost 7 bases, leaving 4 bases of the junction unmatched. CDR3 length equals 15 residues.

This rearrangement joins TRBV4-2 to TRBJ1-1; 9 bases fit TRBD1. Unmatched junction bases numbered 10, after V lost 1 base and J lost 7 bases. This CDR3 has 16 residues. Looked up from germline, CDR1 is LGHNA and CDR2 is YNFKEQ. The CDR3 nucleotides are TGTGCCAGCAGCCAAGTCACGGACAGGGGATCGGGTGAAGCTTTCTTT. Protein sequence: CASSQVTDRGSGEAFF.

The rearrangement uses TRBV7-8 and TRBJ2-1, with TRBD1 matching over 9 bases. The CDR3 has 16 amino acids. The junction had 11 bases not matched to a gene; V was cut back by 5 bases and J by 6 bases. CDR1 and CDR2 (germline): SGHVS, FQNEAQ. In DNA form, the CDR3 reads TGTGCCAGCAGCGTTACCGGGACAGGGTGGGGCAATGAGCAGTTCTTC. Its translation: CASSVTGTGWGNEQFF.

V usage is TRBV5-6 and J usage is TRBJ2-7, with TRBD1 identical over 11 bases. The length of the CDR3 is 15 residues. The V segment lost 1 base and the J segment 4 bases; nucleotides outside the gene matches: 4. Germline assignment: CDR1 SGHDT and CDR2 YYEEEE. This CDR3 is CASSLWGTGGYEQYF. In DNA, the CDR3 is TGTGCCAGCAGCTTGTGGGGGACAGGGGGGTACGAGCAGTACTTC.

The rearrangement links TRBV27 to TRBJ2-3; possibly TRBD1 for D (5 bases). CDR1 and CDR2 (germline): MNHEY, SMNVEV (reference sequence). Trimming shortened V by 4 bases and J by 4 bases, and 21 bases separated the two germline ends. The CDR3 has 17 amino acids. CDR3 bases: TGTGCCAGCAGTTCCCGACCCGGACACCCTTCCTCAGATACGCAGTATTTT. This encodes CASSSRPGHPSSDTQYF.

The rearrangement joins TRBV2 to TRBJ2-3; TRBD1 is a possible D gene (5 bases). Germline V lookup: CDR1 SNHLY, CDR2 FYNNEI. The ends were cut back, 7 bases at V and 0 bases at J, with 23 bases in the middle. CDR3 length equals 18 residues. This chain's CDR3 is CASTGASRQQTSTDTQYF. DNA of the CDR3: TGTGCCAGCACCGGTGCCTCCAGACAGCAAACTAGCACAGATACGCAGTATTTT.

CDR3 sequence: CASSFLAGGPNEQYF. In DNA, the CDR3 is TGTGCCAGCAGCTTCCTAGCGGGAGGGCCAAACGAGCAGTACTTC. The chain employs TRBV11-2 and TRBJ2-7, with 12 bases fitting TRBD2. The V gene end was trimmed by 3 bases and the J gene end by 5 bases; junction bases not matched to a gene: 5. Germline loops: CDR1 SGHAT, CDR2 FQNNGV. The CDR3 is made up of 15 amino acids.

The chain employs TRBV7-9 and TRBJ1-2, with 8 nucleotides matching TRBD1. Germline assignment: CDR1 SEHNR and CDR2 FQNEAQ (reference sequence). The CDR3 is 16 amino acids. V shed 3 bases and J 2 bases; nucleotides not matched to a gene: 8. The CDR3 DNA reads TGTGCCAGCAGCTTCACACAGACAGGGGTGAACTATGGCTACACCTTC. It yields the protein CASSFTQTGVNYGYTF.